This T cell receptor (beta chain) was captured in a study of CD8 T cell repertoires and HIV-1 epitope variants. Study-level information: Controls included no peptide, Ebola AY9 epitope, and a CMV, EBV, flu pool. Separate from the cultures, 1M uncultured T cells served as baseline.

The CDR3 has 14 amino acids. Trimming shortened V by 3 bases and J by 5 bases, and 13 bases separated the two germline ends. The germline gives CDR1 MDHEN, CDR2 SYDVKM. Using immunoSEQ multiplex PCR, the repertoire was profiled, and TCRdb retains in-frame clones only, with some absent. The profile covers around 4,800 clones, with 69% appearing a single time and approximately 43% taken by the ten largest. In regard to this clone: What it binds is not known.

The sequenced material came from cultured CD8+ T cells derived from PBMCs. This receptor was identified in a male donor with HIV. The chain joins TRBV28 to TRBJ1-2; D may be TRBD1 (6 bases). The CDR3 here is CASSLVGAGYGYTF. The CDR3 region has the DNA TGTGCCAGCAGTTTGGTGGGGGCGGGATATGGCTACACCTTC.